Listed below are T cell receptor beta chains from one sample, sequenced in a study of T cell clones after liver transplantation. Method: immunoSEQ multiplex PCR; TCRdb's copy keeps in-frame clones and lacks some. The sample shows about 7,900 clones, roughly 80% of them seen only once. The specimen comprised CD8+ T cells from blood, sampled before liver transplant. These receptors all come from a human donor who received a liver transplant. Each CDR3 is given with its conserved first and last residue. The D gene is left open where the match is weak.

. | TRBV9 | CASSPVGQGGHEQYF
. | TRBV2 | CASSVSPEAFF
. | TRBV10-1 | CASRGSGSDTEAFF
. | TRBV5-6 | CASSSVGSGGTSTDTQYF
. | TRBV6-1 | CASSEGQGSYEQYF
. | TRBV27 | CASSLGQRSYEQYF
. | TRBV6-5 | CASSYSGGAKGYTF
. | TRBV27 | CASSYFVGPYEQYF
TRBD1 | TRBV5-1 | CASSQGQDATNEKLFF
. | TRBV10-3 | CAIREDGSSYNEQFF
TRBD1 | TRBV6-1 | CASSSQEGARGYTF
TRBD1 | TRBV19 | CATGTVNSPLHF